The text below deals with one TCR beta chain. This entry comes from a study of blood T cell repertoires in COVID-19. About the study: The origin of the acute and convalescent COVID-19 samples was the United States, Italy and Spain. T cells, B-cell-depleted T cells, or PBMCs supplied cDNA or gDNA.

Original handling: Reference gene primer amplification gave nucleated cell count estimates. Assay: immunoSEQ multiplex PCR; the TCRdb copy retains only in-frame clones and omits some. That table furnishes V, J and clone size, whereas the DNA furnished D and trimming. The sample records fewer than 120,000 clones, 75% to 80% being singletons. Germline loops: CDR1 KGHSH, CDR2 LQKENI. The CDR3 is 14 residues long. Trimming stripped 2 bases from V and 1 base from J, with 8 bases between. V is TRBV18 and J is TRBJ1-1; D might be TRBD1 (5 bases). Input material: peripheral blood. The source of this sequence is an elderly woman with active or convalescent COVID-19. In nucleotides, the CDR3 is TGTGCCAGCTCACCAGGGACTGCGAACACTGAAGCTTTCTTT. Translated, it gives CASSPGTANTEAFF.